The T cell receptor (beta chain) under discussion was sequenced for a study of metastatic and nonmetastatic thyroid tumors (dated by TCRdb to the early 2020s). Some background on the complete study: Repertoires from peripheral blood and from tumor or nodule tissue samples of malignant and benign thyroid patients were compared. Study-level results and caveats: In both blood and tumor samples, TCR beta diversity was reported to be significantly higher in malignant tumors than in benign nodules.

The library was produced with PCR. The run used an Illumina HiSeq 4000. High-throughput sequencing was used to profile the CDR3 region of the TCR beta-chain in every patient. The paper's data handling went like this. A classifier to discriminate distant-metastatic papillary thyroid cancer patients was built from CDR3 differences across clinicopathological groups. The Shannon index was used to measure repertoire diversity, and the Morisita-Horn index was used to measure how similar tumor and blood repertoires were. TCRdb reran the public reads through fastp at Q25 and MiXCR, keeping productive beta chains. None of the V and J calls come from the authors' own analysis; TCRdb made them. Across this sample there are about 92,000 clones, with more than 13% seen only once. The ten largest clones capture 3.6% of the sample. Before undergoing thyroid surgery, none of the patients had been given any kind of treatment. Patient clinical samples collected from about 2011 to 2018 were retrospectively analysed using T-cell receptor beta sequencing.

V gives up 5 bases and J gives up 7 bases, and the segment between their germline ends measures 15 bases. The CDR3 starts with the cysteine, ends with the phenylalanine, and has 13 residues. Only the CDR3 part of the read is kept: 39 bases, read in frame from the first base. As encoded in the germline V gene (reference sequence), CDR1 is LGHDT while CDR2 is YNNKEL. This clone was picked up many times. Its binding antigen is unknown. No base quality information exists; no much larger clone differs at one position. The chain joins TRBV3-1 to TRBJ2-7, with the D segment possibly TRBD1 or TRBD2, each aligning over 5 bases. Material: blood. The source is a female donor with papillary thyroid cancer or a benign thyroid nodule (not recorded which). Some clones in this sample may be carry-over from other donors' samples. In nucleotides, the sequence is TGTGCCAGCAGCTCCCGGGACGGGGTAGAGCAGTACTTC. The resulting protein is CASSSRDGVEQYF.